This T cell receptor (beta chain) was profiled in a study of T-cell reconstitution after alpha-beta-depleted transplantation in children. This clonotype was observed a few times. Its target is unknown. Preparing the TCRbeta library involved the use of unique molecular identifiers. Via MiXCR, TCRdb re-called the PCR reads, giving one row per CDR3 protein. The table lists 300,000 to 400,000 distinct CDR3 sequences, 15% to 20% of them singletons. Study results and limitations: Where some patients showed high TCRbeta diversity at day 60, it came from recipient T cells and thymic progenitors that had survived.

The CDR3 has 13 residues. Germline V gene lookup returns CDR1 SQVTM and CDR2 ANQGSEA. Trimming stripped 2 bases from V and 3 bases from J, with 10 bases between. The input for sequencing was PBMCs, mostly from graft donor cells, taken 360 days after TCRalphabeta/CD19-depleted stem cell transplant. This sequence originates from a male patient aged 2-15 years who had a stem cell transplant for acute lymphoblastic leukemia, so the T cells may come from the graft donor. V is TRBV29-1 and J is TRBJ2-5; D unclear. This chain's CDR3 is CSVELVLKETQYF. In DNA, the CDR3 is TGCAGCGTTGAACTCGTGCTCAAAGAGACCCAGTACTTC.